This paragraph reports one TCR beta chain. The data were obtained in a study of blood T cell repertoires in COVID-19. Recruitment covered about two dozen US areas and drew participants whose ages spanned about 18 to 90 years. Germline-derived CDR1 and CDR2 are SGHDT and YYEEEE. V was clipped by 4 bases and J by 4 bases, with 11 bases between them. The CDR3 loop spans 13 amino acids. Using immunoSEQ multiplex PCR, the repertoire was profiled, and TCRdb retains in-frame clones only, with some absent. The repertoire holds 200,000 to 250,000 clones, with 80% to 90% as singletons. Material: PBMCs or T cells enriched from blood (not recorded which). This chain uses TRBV5-6 with TRBJ2-5; no firm D call. The clonotype was recovered from a woman aged 50 to 60 in a cohort exposed to, infected with or recovered from COVID-19 (not recorded which). DNA for the CDR3: TGTGCCAGCAGCGTCCCCGGCGGAGAGACCCAGTACTTC. Protein sequence: CASSVPGGETQYF.